This T cell receptor beta chain was recovered during a study of blood T cell repertoires in COVID-19. At the level of the study: Sources were T cells, B-cell-depleted T cells, or PBMCs; the material itself was cDNA or gDNA.

Trimming pared 0 bases from V and 1 base from J, leaving 9 bases between. CDR1 is KGHSY and CDR2 is FQNENV in the germline V gene. The CDR3 is made up of 15 amino acids. Original data processing: The assay estimated nucleated cells by amplifying reference gene primers. Measured with immunoSEQ multiplex PCR; TCRdb has only the in-frame clones, and not every one. V and J calls plus clone size are reproduced from that table; the DNA served to infer D and trimming. The table shows under 350,000 clones, with 86% occurring only once. Each participant's cohort was designated according to participant-reported clinical history.

Sequencing used PBMCs or T cells enriched from blood (not recorded which). The sequence derives from a woman aged 40-49 years with acute COVID-19. The gene calls are TRBV16 and TRBJ1-1; perhaps TRBD1 as D (6 bases). The CDR3 bases are TGTGCCAGCAGCCAATCAGGACAGCAGAACACTGAAGCTTTCTTT. Protein sequence: CASSQSGQQNTEAFF.